The present entry profiles one T cell receptor (beta chain) with its context. Its antigen remains unidentified. This sample was included in a study of cytomegalovirus exposure and HLA in healthy donors. Turning to the study itself: Within the Caucasian-associated ancestry cluster were 65% to 85% of the approximately 400 genotyped donors. Whole-study results and caveats: High specificity and sensitivity for cytomegalovirus status were reported for the classifier. It was only CMV serostatus that was available as immune exposure information.

This CDR3 contains 15 residues. The germline CDR1 and CDR2 sequences are MNHNS and SASEGT. The V and J ends lost 6 bases and 7 bases respectively, with 16 bases between them. PCR amplification relied on 60 Vbeta primers (plus 13 Jbeta primers). TCRdb's table, derived via immunoSEQ multiplex PCR, lists solely in-frame clones and lacks some. The sample includes around 170,000 clones, roughly 80% of them seen just once. Sequenced: PBMCs. The J gene is TRBJ1-6, the V gene TRBV6-1, with D possibly matching TRBD1 (6 bases). This receptor was taken from a woman aged 45-59 years in good health and CMV-seropositive. The CDR3 protein is CASSSKGHRNSPLHF. In DNA, the CDR3 is TGTGCCAGCAGCTCGAAGGGACACAGAAATTCACCCCTCCACTTT.